This TCR beta chain came from a study of T-cell memory formation after mild COVID-19. The study's findings and limits: Those CD4+ clones that contracted were mainly in CM and EM (CD8+ ones in EMRA).

In germline, CDR1 is MNHNS, CDR2 SASEGT. The V and J ends lost 8 bases and 8 bases respectively, with 33 bases between them. The CDR3 spans 18 residues. MiXCR, run by TCRdb on the 5' RACE reads, gives a single entry per CDR3 protein. The sample includes around 340,000 distinct CDR3 sequences, approximately 14% of them seen just once. A note on this clonotype: Its target is unknown.

The sequencing input was PBMCs or a T cell subset sorted from them (not recorded which). The source of this sequence is a man aged 18 to 30 who had mild COVID-19 (a few samples of this study predate the infection). Cell type and time point are not known. V gene TRBV6-1 combines with J gene TRBJ1-2; weak D call: TRBD1 (6 bases). The CDR3 DNA reads TGTGCCAGCCACATCCAGCAAGGGGCAGGGGCCGGTCGGAAAGGCTACACCTTC. The encoded protein is CASHIQQGAGAGRKGYTF.